A single sample gave rise to the 24 T cell receptor beta chains below, sequenced in a study of blood T cell repertoires in COVID-19. Data came from immunoSEQ multiplex PCR; TCRdb stores just in-frame clones and leaves some out. The data contain about 210,000 clones, about 85% of them singletons. The sequenced material came from peripheral blood. The receptor source for this set is a man between 60 and 75 years old with COVID-19, enrolled during active disease.

The V and J genes are TRBV24-1 and TRBJ2-2; TRBD1 agrees at 11 bases. Per germline, CDR1 KGHDR and CDR2 SFDVKD. CDR3 length: 17 amino acids. J gave up 4 bases and V 5 bases, and 8 bases lay outside the gene matches. The CDR3 DNA sequence: TGTGCCACCAGTGTCGTCTCCGGGACAGGGGGCACCGGGGAGCTGTTTTTT. Translation gives CATSVVSGTGGTGELFF.

The chain joins TRBV6-5 to TRBJ2-7, with 7 nucleotides matching TRBD1. With V trimmed by 6 bases and J by 0 bases, 2 bases remained unmatched. This CDR3 spans 13 amino acids. CDR1 MNHEY and CDR2 SVGAGI come from the germline V gene. CDR3 in DNA: TGTGCCAGCAGGGGACAGAGCTCCTACGAGCAGTACTTC. Translation gives CASRGQSSYEQYF.

V and J are TRBV18 and TRBJ1-2, with 9 bases aligning to TRBD1. Trimming cost V 4 bases and J 7 bases; bases outside gene matches: 4. CDR1 is KGHSH, CDR2 LQKENI, per germline. The CDR3 runs to 13 residues. In nucleotides, the CDR3 is TGTGCCAGCTCACTGGGACAGGGACGTGGCTACACCTTC. Translation: CASSLGQGRGYTF.

This chain links TRBV15 with TRBJ1-1; no clear D. The ends were cut back, 1 base at V and 3 bases at J, with 6 bases in the middle. The CDR3 runs to 13 residues. Germline V gene lookup returns CDR1 LNHNV and CDR2 YYDKDF (reference sequence). In nucleotides, the CDR3 is TGTGCCACCAGCAGAGGTCCCGACACTGAAGCTTTCTTT. Translating gives CATSRGPDTEAFF.

The CDR3 loop is CASSLGGLAGYTF. CDR3 sequence (DNA): TGTGCCAGCAGCTTAGGAGGGTTGGCTGGCTACACCTTC. The chain links TRBV11-2 to TRBJ1-2, with unresolved D. Trimming left V 1 base short and J 7 bases short, with 10 bases between. Per the germline V gene, CDR1 is SGHAT and CDR2 is FQNNGV. The CDR3 runs to 13 residues. Full variable domain (outside the CDR3, taken from reference TRBV11-2 and TRBJ1-2): EAGVAQSPRYKIIEKRQSVAFWCNPISGHATLYWYQQILGQGPKLLIQFQNNGVVDDSQLPKDRFSAERLKGVDSTLKIQPAKLEDSAVYLCASSLGGLAGYTFGSGTRLTVV.

The rearrangement uses TRBV5-8 and TRBJ1-2; D might be TRBD1 (5 bases). CDR3 length: 14 amino acids. Trimming pared 5 bases from V and 3 bases from J, leaving 14 bases between. The germline gives CDR1 SGHTS, CDR2 YDEGEE. CDR3 sequence: CASSRQNWDYGYTF. The CDR3 nucleotides are TGTGCCAGCAGTCGACAGAACTGGGACTATGGCTACACCTTC.

This sequence joins TRBV6-2 or TRBV6-3 and TRBJ2-2; 10 bases map to TRBD2. J gave up 7 bases and V 5 bases, and 10 bases lay outside the gene matches. The CDR3 is made up of 16 amino acids. The germline V gene encodes CDR1 MNHEY and CDR2 SVGEGT. CDR3 coding DNA: TGTGCCAGCAGTACCCCGGGACTAGCGAAACTCGGGGAGCTGTTTTTT. Its protein is CASSTPGLAKLGELFF.

The chain uses TRBV2 and TRBJ1-5, with a tentative D call TRBD1 (5 bases). The germline V gene has CDR1 SNHLY and CDR2 FYNNEI. The germline V and J ends were trimmed by 2 bases and 2 bases, with 13 bases remaining between them. The CDR3 runs to 16 residues. The CDR3 DNA reads TGTGCCAGCAGTGAACTGGGGCGAGGAGGCAATCAGCCCCAGCATTTT. Its protein is CASSELGRGGNQPQHF.

The chain couples TRBV15 to TRBJ1-2; D not certain. The germline V and J ends were trimmed by 0 bases and 4 bases, with 9 bases remaining between them. Germline assignment: CDR1 LNHNV and CDR2 YYDKDF (reference sequence). The CDR3 runs to 14 residues. CDR3 sequence reads: CATSRDVGVYGYTF. CDR3 coding DNA: TGTGCCACCAGCAGAGATGTCGGGGTCTATGGCTACACCTTC.

This clone was detected only a few times. This chain uses TRBV7-7 with TRBJ1-1; D is perhaps TRBD1 (6 bases). The CDR3 is 15 amino acids. Germline V gene lookup returns CDR1 SSHAT and CDR2 FNYEAQ (reference sequence). V gave up 6 bases and J gave up 4 bases, with 18 bases separating them. This CDR3 is CASRRQQGRGTEAFF. DNA of the CDR3: TGTGCCAGCAGGCGGCAACAGGGTAGGGGCACTGAAGCTTTCTTT.

J is TRBJ1-1 and V is TRBV29-1; D is perhaps TRBD1 (6 bases). CDR1 and CDR2 from the germline V gene are SQVTM and ANQGSEA. The CDR3 is 12 residues long. Trimming removed 5 bases from V and 2 bases from J, with 9 bases in between. The CDR3 sequence is CSVSDSNTEAFF. The CDR3 nucleotides are TGCAGCGTTTCGGACAGTAACACTGAAGCTTTCTTT.

The chain couples TRBV7-2 to TRBJ1-5; TRBD1 agrees at 7 bases. Germline V gives CDR1 SGHTA, CDR2 FQGNSA. CDR3 size: 16 residues. The J segment lost 2 bases and the V segment lost 0 bases, leaving 4 bases of the junction unmatched. The CDR3 here is CASSLAGRGGNQPQHF. For the CDR3, the DNA is TGTGCCAGCAGCTTAGCCGGCAGGGGGGGCAATCAGCCCCAGCATTTT.

Only one count was recorded for this clone. This same CDR3 is encoded by further DNA sequences in the sample. The chain combines TRBV3-1 (or the pseudogene TRBV3-2) with TRBJ1-1, with unresolved D. Germline V gene data show CDR1 as LGHDT and CDR2 as YNNKEL (reference sequence). V lost 4 bases to trimming and J lost 1 base, with 4 bases between them. The CDR3 totals 12 residues. The CDR3 here is CASSRGNTEAFF. The DNA of the CDR3 is TGTGCCAGCAGCCGAGGGAACACTGAAGCTTTCTTT.

Written as DNA, the CDR3 is TGTGCCAGCAGCTTCGGGGGTGATGGCTACACCTTC. Translating it yields CASSFGGDGYTF. This chain joins TRBV7-9 and TRBJ1-2; a possible D gene is TRBD1 (5 bases). Per the germline V gene, CDR1 is SEHNR and CDR2 is FQNEAQ (reference sequence). Between the trimmed V and J ends, which lost 3 bases and 6 bases, there was a span of 8 bases. The CDR3 length is 12 residues. Based on the CDR3 plus reference TRBV7-9 and TRBJ1-2, the full variable domain is DTGVSQNPRHKITKRGQNVTFRCDPISEHNRLYWYRQTLGQGPEFLTYFQNEAQLEKSRLLSDRFSAERPKGSFSTLEIQRTEQGDSAMYLCASSFGGDGYTFGSGTRLTVV.

The V and J genes are TRBV28 and TRBJ1-5, with no clear D. The CDR3 runs 12 residues. CDR1 MDHEN and CDR2 SYDVKM come from the germline V gene. The germline V and J ends were trimmed by 4 bases and 4 bases, with 5 bases remaining between them. In DNA, the CDR3 is TGTGCCAGCAGTTCCTATAATCAGCCCCAGCATTTT. Its protein is CASSSYNQPQHF.

The CDR3 sequence is CATSRARGSTPETQYF. CDR3 DNA: TGTGCCACCAGCAGAGCTCGGGGTTCGACTCCAGAGACCCAGTACTTC. This chain joins TRBV15 and TRBJ2-5; maybe TRBD2 (5 bases). This CDR3 is 16 amino acids long. CDR1 is LNHNV, CDR2 YYDKDF, per germline (reference sequence). The V end lost 1 base, the J end lost 4 bases, and 16 bases lay between the germline ends.

The chain carries TRBV4-2 and TRBJ2-5, with TRBD2 matching 14 bases. The junction had 14 bases not matched to a gene; V was cut back by 0 bases and J by 5 bases. Germline lookup yields CDR1 LGHNA and CDR2 YNFKEQ. The CDR3 runs to 20 residues. This CDR3 reads CASSQEGTSGSAWFRETQYF. The CDR3 DNA is TGTGCCAGCAGCCAAGAAGGGACTAGCGGGAGTGCTTGGTTCAGGGAGACCCAGTACTTC.

The gene calls are TRBV21-1 and TRBJ1-4; TRBD1, the table's D call, lacks a check against the DNA. TRBV21-1 is classified as a pseudogene. The CDR3 totals 18 residues. For the CDR3, the DNA is TGTGCCAGCAGCAAAGAAGACAGGCCCGGGGCAACTAATGAAAAACTGTTTTTT. This sequence encodes CASSKEDRPGATNEKLFF.

The chain joins TRBV24-1 to TRBJ2-1; a weak D match, TRBD2 (5 bases). CDR1 KGHDR and CDR2 SFDVKD come from the germline V gene. Trimming stripped 5 bases from V and 9 bases from J, with 19 bases between. The CDR3 totals 15 residues. The CDR3 protein is CATSGRVKSYGEQFF. CDR3 nucleotides: TGTGCCACCAGTGGGCGGGTGAAGTCCTACGGTGAGCAGTTCTTC.

The rearrangement joins TRBV7-2 to TRBJ2-1; 9 bases are a match to TRBD1. The V segment lost 1 base and the J segment 8 bases; nucleotides outside the gene matches: 9. Germline V lookup: CDR1 SGHTA, CDR2 FQGNSA. The CDR3 consists of 16 residues. The chain's CDR3 is CASSLVARQGGYEQFF. The DNA for the CDR3 is TGTGCCAGCAGCTTAGTGGCGAGACAGGGGGGCTATGAGCAGTTCTTC.

The V and J genes are TRBV7-8 and TRBJ2-1, with unresolved D. This CDR3 comprises 13 residues. Germline CDR1 SGHVS, CDR2 FQNEAQ. V dropped 2 bases and J dropped 6 bases, with 8 bases sitting between them. The CDR3 spells CASSLNTVNEQFF. The CDR3 nucleotides are TGTGCCAGCAGCTTAAATACAGTCAATGAGCAGTTCTTC. The whole variable domain, remainder taken from reference TRBV7-8 and TRBJ2-1, is GAGVSQSPRYKVAKRGQDVALRCDPISGHVSLFWYQQALGQGPEFLTYFQNEAQLDKSGLPSDRFFAERPEGSVSTLKIQRTQQEDSAVYLCASSLNTVNEQFFGPGTRLTVL.

This clone was seen a single time. The chain combines TRBV4-1 with TRBJ1-3, with TRBD1 matching over 7 bases. CDR3 length: 17 residues. From germline, CDR1 is MGHRA and CDR2 YSYEKL. With 4 bases clipped from V and 3 bases from J, the junction kept 12 bases outside the gene matches. As DNA, the CDR3 is TGCGCCAGCAGCCGAGACAAGACCCGGGACAGTGGAAACACCATATATTTT. Amino acids: CASSRDKTRDSGNTIYF.

The chain couples TRBV25-1 to TRBJ2-1; 9 bases agree with TRBD1. J was trimmed by 9 bases and V by 1 base; bases with no gene match: 7. The V gene's germline CDR1 is MGHDK and CDR2 SYGVNS. This CDR3 spans 15 amino acids. CDR3 region: CASSELTGGFGEQFF. Written as DNA, the CDR3 is TGTGCCAGCAGTGAATTAACAGGGGGCTTCGGTGAGCAGTTCTTC.

The CDR3 bases are TGTGCCTGGAGTCCCGGGACAGGAAACTCTGGGGCCAACGTCCTGACTTTC. Translation gives CAWSPGTGNSGANVLTF. This chain links TRBV30 with TRBJ2-6; 8 bases match TRBD1. Per the germline V gene, CDR1 is GTSNPN and CDR2 is SVGIG (reference sequence). J lost 0 bases, V lost 2 bases, and 6 bases had no gene match. This CDR3 region has 17 residues.